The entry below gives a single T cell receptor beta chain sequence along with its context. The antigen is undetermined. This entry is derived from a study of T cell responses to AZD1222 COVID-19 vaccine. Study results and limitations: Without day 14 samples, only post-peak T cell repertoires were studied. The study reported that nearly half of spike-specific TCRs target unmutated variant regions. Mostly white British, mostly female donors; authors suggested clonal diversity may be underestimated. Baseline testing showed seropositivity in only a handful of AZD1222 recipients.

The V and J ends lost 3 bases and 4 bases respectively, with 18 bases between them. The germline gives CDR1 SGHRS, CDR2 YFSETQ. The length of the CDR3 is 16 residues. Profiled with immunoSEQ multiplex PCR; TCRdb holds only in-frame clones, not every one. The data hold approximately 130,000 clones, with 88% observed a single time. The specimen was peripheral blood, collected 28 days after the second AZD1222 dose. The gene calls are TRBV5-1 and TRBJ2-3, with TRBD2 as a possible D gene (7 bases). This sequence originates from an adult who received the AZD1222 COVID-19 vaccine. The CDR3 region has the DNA TGCGCCAGCAGCTCCCAAGGCGCGGGGGCGGCAGATACGCAGTATTTT. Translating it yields CASSSQGAGAADTQYF.